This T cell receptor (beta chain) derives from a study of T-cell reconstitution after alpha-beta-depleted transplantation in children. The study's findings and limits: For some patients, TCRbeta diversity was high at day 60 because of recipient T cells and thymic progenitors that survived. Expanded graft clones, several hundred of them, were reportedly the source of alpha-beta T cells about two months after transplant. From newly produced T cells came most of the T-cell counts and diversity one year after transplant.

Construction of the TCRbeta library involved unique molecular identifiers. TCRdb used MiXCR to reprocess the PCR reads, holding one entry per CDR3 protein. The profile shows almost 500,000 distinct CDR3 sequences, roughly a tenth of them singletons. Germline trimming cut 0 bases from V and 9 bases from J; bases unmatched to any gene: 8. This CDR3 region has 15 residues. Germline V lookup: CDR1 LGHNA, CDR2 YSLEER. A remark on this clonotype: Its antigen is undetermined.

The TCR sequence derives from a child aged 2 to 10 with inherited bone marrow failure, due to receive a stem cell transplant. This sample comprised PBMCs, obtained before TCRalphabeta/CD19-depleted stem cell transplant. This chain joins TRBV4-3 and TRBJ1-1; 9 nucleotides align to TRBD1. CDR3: CASSQEMGQGRKAFF. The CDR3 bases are TGCGCCAGCAGCCAAGAGATGGGACAGGGAAGGAAAGCTTTCTTT.